This T cell receptor (beta chain) originates from a study of T-cell reconstitution after alpha-beta-depleted transplantation in children. Notes on the study in general: Newly produced T cells mostly provided counts and TCRbeta diversity after one year, as hyperexpanded clones declined. After transplant, high TCRbeta diversity at day 60 in some patients arose from surviving recipient T cells and thymic progenitors. By about two months after transplant, alpha-beta T cells reportedly arose from several hundred graft clones that had expanded.

Unique molecular identifiers featured in how the TCRbeta library was prepared. One entry per CDR3 protein results from TCRdb running MiXCR on the PCR reads. Here the sample spans more than 400,000 distinct CDR3 sequences, over 40% being singletons. The CDR3 runs to 13 residues. V gave up 5 bases and J gave up 6 bases, with 16 bases separating them. Germline V lookup: CDR1 DFQATT, CDR2 SNEGSKA (reference sequence). There are a few counts of this clonotype. Its target is unknown. The sample was PBMCs, taken before TCRalphabeta/CD19-depleted stem cell transplant. The chain links TRBV20-1 to TRBJ1-2, with no clear D. This TCR derives from a girl under 10 years old with aplastic anemia, due to receive a stem cell transplant. CDR3 protein: CSAPVGDGNGYTF. CDR3 sequence (DNA): TGCAGTGCTCCCGTCGGGGATGGTAATGGCTACACCTTC.